This T cell receptor beta chain was obtained from a study of blood T cell repertoires in COVID-19. Across the whole study: Sites across the United States, Italy and Spain contributed samples from acute and convalescent COVID-19.

V was cut by 3 bases and J by 6 bases, with 12 bases left in between. CDR3 size: 13 residues. Sequenced by immunoSEQ multiplex PCR; TCRdb stores in-frame clones only, minus some. Here the sample spans about 240,000 clones, about 79% being singletons. This chain connects TRBV12-3 or TRBV12-4 to TRBJ2-7; D perhaps matches TRBD1 (5 bases). The source material was peripheral blood. This TCR was recovered from a woman older than 75 with acute or convalescent COVID-19. DNA of the CDR3: TGTGCCAGCAGTTTGCGCAGGGTCGGCGAGCAGTACTTC. Its protein product is CASSLRRVGEQYF.